These T cell receptor beta chains were read from a single sample in a study of blood T cell repertoires in COVID-19. Libraries were prepared by immunoSEQ multiplex PCR; TCRdb keeps only in-frame clonotypes and omits some of them. The sample contains some 270,000 clones, nearly 90% of which appear only once. Input material: peripheral blood. The source of these receptors is a woman in her sixties with COVID-19, enrolled during active disease. The CDR3 runs from the conserved cysteine through the conserved F or W. A D gene is named only where the DNA matches it firmly.

j_gene: TRBJ1-4
v_gene: TRBV4-3
d_gene: TRBD1
CDR3nt: TGCGCCAGCAGCCAAGAGGGTCACAGGGGGAGGGCAACTAATGAAAAACTGTTTTTT
CDR3aa: CASSQEGHRGRATNEKLFF

j_gene: TRBJ1-2
v_gene: TRBV3-1/TRBV3-2
d_gene: .
CDR3nt: TGTGCCAGCAGCCAGGGCATGGGGAGGAGCTATGGCTACACCTTC
CDR3aa: CASSQGMGRSYGYTF

j_gene: TRBJ2-1
v_gene: TRBV7-2
d_gene: TRBD2
CDR3nt: TGTGCCAGCAGCCAATGGAGCGGGGACTACAATGAGCAGTTCTTC
CDR3aa: CASSQWSGDYNEQFF

j_gene: TRBJ2-3
v_gene: TRBV7-3
d_gene: .
CDR3nt: TGTGCCAGCAGCTTAACTAGCGAGGTAGATACGCAGTATTTT
CDR3aa: CASSLTSEVDTQYF

j_gene: TRBJ1-2
v_gene: TRBV24-1
d_gene: TRBD1
CDR3nt: TGTGCCACCAGTGACTCGGGACAGTCCTATGGCTACACCTTC
CDR3aa: CATSDSGQSYGYTF

j_gene: TRBJ2-3
v_gene: TRBV30
d_gene: TRBD2
CDR3nt: TGTGCCTGGATTGTAGCGGGGCGTACAGATACGCAGTATTTT
CDR3aa: CAWIVAGRTDTQYF

j_gene: TRBJ1-2
v_gene: TRBV6-5
d_gene: .
CDR3nt: TGTGCCAGCAGTTACTCTGCGGGAAACTATGGCTACACCTTC
CDR3aa: CASSYSAGNYGYTF

j_gene: TRBJ1-6
v_gene: TRBV3-1/TRBV3-2
d_gene: .
CDR3nt: TGTGCCAGCAGCCAAGTGGCCTCGGGGGATTCACCCCTCCACTTT
CDR3aa: CASSQVASGDSPLHF

j_gene: TRBJ2-2
v_gene: TRBV25-1
d_gene: .
CDR3nt: TGTGCCAGCAGTGAAAAGGGCAGGGGTAACACCGGGGAGCTGTTTTTT
CDR3aa: CASSEKGRGNTGELFF

j_gene: TRBJ2-7
v_gene: TRBV27
d_gene: .
CDR3nt: TGTGCCAGCAGTTCGAGGGATCTAGGCTACGAGCAGTACTTC
CDR3aa: CASSSRDLGYEQYF

j_gene: TRBJ1-2
v_gene: TRBV11-2
d_gene: .
CDR3nt: TGTGCCAGCAGCAGCCTGGGCCCTCCCCATTATGGCGGCTACACCTTC
CDR3aa: CASSSLGPPHYGGYTF

j_gene: TRBJ2-2
v_gene: TRBV6-1
d_gene: .
CDR3nt: TGTGCCAGCAGTGAGAAAGCCACCGGGGAGCTGTTTTTT
CDR3aa: CASSEKATGELFF

j_gene: TRBJ2-5
v_gene: TRBV7-8
d_gene: .
CDR3nt: TGTGCCAGCAGCTTAGACAGGGAGGGGACCCAGTACTTC
CDR3aa: CASSLDREGTQYF

j_gene: TRBJ1-2
v_gene: TRBV5-1
d_gene: TRBD1
CDR3nt: TGCGCCAGCAGCTCTCGGGACAGGGCAGACTATGGCTACACCTTC
CDR3aa: CASSSRDRADYGYTF